These 5 T cell receptor beta chains share one sample of origin, sequenced in a study of cytomegalovirus exposure and HLA in healthy donors (dated by TCRdb to 2017 to 2019). Library preparation was by the immunoSEQ multiplex PCR assay. For the multiplex PCR, a mixture combining 60 forward primers for TCR Vbeta segments and 13 reverse primers for TCR Jbeta segments was used. As stored in TCRdb, this immuneACCESS dataset retains in-frame rearrangements with V and J assigned. A fraction of the clones does not appear; measured against another copy, unresolved V genes explain less than half of the discrepancy, and the remainder lacks a known reason. For this sample there are about 180,000 clones; 65% to 85% appear just once. The ten most abundant clones make up more than 2% of the sample. Sequencing input: PBMCs. The receptors come from a man between 60 and 70 years old in good health and CMV-seronegative.

The gene calls are TRBV7-2 and TRBJ2-1; D is ambiguous. CDR3 length: 13 residues. Germline values: CDR1 SGHTA, CDR2 FQGNSA. The germline V and J ends were trimmed by 5 bases and 4 bases, with 9 bases remaining between them. The CDR3 region has the DNA TGTGCCAGCAGCCCCGGAGAGTACAATGAGCAGTTCTTC. It yields the protein CASSPGEYNEQFF.

This clone has only one observation. The chain has TRBV4-1 and TRBJ2-7; the match to TRBD1 covers 10 bases. From germline, CDR1 is MGHRA and CDR2 YSYEKL. With 1 base clipped from V and 4 bases from J, the junction kept 10 bases outside the gene matches. The CDR3 consists of 17 residues. The CDR3 reads CASSQAAPGQGSYEQYF. In nucleotides, the CDR3 is TGCGCCAGCAGCCAAGCTGCTCCGGGACAGGGGTCTTACGAGCAGTACTTC.

The chain carries TRBV9 and TRBJ2-7, with a tentative D call TRBD2 (6 bases). V was cut by 3 bases and J by 5 bases, with 18 bases left in between. Germline values: CDR1 SGDLS, CDR2 YYNGEE. There are 15 residues in the CDR3. For the CDR3, the DNA is TGTGCCAGCAGCGCAAGGCCCGGGGAGGTCAACGAGCAGTACTTC. Translated, it gives CASSARPGEVNEQYF.

The rearrangement joins TRBV6-5 to TRBJ1-1; 9 nucleotides line up with TRBD1. Germline-derived CDR1 and CDR2 are MNHEY and SVGAGI. The J segment lost 5 bases and the V segment lost 5 bases, leaving 9 bases of the junction unmatched. The CDR3 consists of 15 residues. The CDR3 DNA is TGTGCCAGCAGTCCACGGCACAGGGGGCGGACTGAAGCTTTCTTT. It specifies CASSPRHRGRTEAFF.

The chain carries TRBV21-1 and TRBJ1-1; the table names TRBD1, a call not compared with the DNA. TRBV21-1 is a pseudogene. The CDR3 is 15 amino acids. The CDR3 nucleotides are TGTGCCAGCAGCCGGGCAGGGGGCAGGGGCACTGAAGCTTTCTTT. Translation: CASSRAGGRGTEAFF.